These 20 T cell receptor beta chains came from one sample sequenced in a study of cytomegalovirus exposure and HLA in healthy donors. PCR was performed using 60 Vbeta and 13 Jbeta primers. Generated by immunoSEQ multiplex PCR, the TCRdb table keeps only in-frame clones and is missing some. Of more than 90,000 clones detected, around 83% appear once; the ten largest clones hold around 23%. Sequencing was done on a sample of PBMCs. The receptor set was obtained from a man under 40 in good health and CMV-seropositive.

This clone was observed once. This sequence joins TRBV29-1 and TRBJ1-1; weak D call: TRBD1 (5 bases). The CDR3 contains 13 residues. V gave up 6 bases and J gave up 0 bases, with 11 bases separating them. The germline V gene has CDR1 SQVTM and CDR2 ANQGSEA. CDR3 in amino acids: CSVGGRMNTEAFF. The CDR3 bases are TGCAGCGTGGGGGGACGGATGAACACTGAAGCTTTCTTT.

V and J are TRBV5-6 and TRBJ2-7, with TRBD2 as a possible D gene (5 bases). Trimming shortened V by 0 bases and J by 3 bases, and 16 bases separated the two germline ends. The CDR3 spans 16 residues. CDR1 and CDR2 from the germline V gene are SGHDT and YYEEEE. CDR3 in DNA: TGTGCCAGCAGCTTGGTTGGTGGGGAGCTAGGCTACGAGCAGTACGTC. Residues: CASSLVGGELGYEQYV.

In regard to this clone: Germline is not matched at one junction end, which may reflect a read error. V is TRBV28 and J is TRBJ2-7; no firm D call. The CDR3 sequence is 13 residues long. Germline loops: CDR1 MDHEN, CDR2 SYDVKM. The CDR3 sequence: CASSLVQSFEQYF. CDR3 nucleotides: TGTGCCAGCAGTTTAGTACAGTCCTTCGAGCAGTACTTC.

J is TRBJ1-1 and V is TRBV6-6; D might be TRBD1 (6 bases). CDR3 length: 13 residues. Germline V gene data show CDR1 as MNHNY and CDR2 as SVGAGI (reference sequence). The V end was cut by 7 bases, the J end by 5 bases, with 14 bases between. The CDR3 loop reads CASTSTGRTEAFF. The CDR3 region has the DNA TGTGCCAGCACCTCCACAGGGAGAACTGAAGCTTTCTTT.

This rearrangement joins TRBV27 to TRBJ2-1; 8 bases are a match to TRBD2. The junction had 5 bases not matched to a gene; V was cut back by 5 bases and J by 11 bases. Germline V lookup: CDR1 MNHEY, CDR2 SMNVEV (reference sequence). The CDR3 has 12 amino acids. CDR3 coding DNA: TGTGCCAGCAGTGGGTTAGCGGGGAAGCAGTTCTTC. Its protein is CASSGLAGKQFF.

The CDR3 nucleotides read TGTGCCAGCTCACTCGCCGGACTAGCGGGAGACCAAGAGACCCAGTACTTC. It translates to CASSLAGLAGDQETQYF. This chain connects TRBV18 to TRBJ2-5; 13 positions agree with TRBD2. This CDR3 is built from 17 residues. From germline, CDR1 is KGHSH and CDR2 LQKENI. The trim removed 4 bases at V and 0 bases at J, leaving 5 bases unmatched.

This rearrangement joins TRBV5-5 to TRBJ1-4; TRBD1 matches at 7 bases. This CDR3 is 14 amino acids long. J gave up 2 bases and V 4 bases, and 2 bases lay outside the gene matches. The germline V gene has CDR1 SGHKS and CDR2 YYEKEE (reference sequence). The CDR3 region has the DNA TGTGCCAGCAGCATACAGGGGACTAATGAAAAACTGTTTTTT. Protein: CASSIQGTNEKLFF.

The chain joins TRBV5-1 to TRBJ1-4; a weak D match, TRBD1 (6 bases). The germline V and J ends were trimmed by 4 bases and 7 bases, with 17 bases remaining between them. CDR1 is SGHRS and CDR2 is YFSETQ in the germline V gene. The CDR3 runs to 15 residues. The CDR3 DNA follows: TGCGCCAGCAGCCCCGAGGGGACAAGGGGTGAAAAACTGTTTTTT. Protein sequence: CASSPEGTRGEKLFF. The full variable domain, with the rest looked up from reference TRBV5-1 and TRBJ1-4, is KAGVTQTPRYLIKTRGQQVTLSCSPISGHRSVSWYQQTPGQGLQFLFEYFSETQRNKGNFPGRFSGRQFSNSRSEMNVSTLELGDSALYLCASSPEGTRGEKLFFGSGTQLSVL.

This clone was picked up one time. The chain carries TRBV9 and TRBJ2-3; the match to TRBD1 covers 9 bases. V was pared by 4 bases and J by 4 bases, with 10 bases of the junction left unmatched. Per germline, CDR1 SGDLS and CDR2 YYNGEE. The CDR3 covers 16 residues. The CDR3 DNA follows: TGTGCCAGCAGCTTTACCGGGACAGGGCTACCAGATACGCAGTATTTT. It codes for CASSFTGTGLPDTQYF.

This chain links TRBV6-1 with TRBJ1-6, with 9 bases that match TRBD1. The CDR3 spans 17 residues. The germline V gene has CDR1 MNHNS and CDR2 SASEGT. V shed 3 bases, J shed 1 base, and the junction held 4 bases outside the gene matches. CDR3 nucleotides: TGTGCCAGCAGTGATTGGACAGGGGTGTCCTATAATTCACCCCTCCACTTT. This sequence encodes CASSDWTGVSYNSPLHF.

This chain connects TRBV6-5 to TRBJ1-5; D may be TRBD1 (5 bases). The CDR3 has 15 amino acids. V was cut by 5 bases and J by 0 bases, with 11 bases left in between. Germline values: CDR1 MNHEY, CDR2 SVGAGI. CDR3: CASSSQGNSNQPQHF. CDR3 in DNA: TGTGCCAGCAGTAGTCAGGGAAATAGCAATCAGCCCCAGCATTTT.

The V call is TRBV5-1, the J call TRBJ1-4, with D unclear. The germline V and J ends were trimmed by 0 bases and 4 bases, with 10 bases remaining between them. This CDR3 is 15 amino acids long. Germline values: CDR1 SGHRS, CDR2 YFSETQ. The DNA for the CDR3 is TGCGCCAGCAGCTTGGTGGGCAGCCTTAATGAAAAACTGTTTTTT. It codes for CASSLVGSLNEKLFF. Looking up the rest from reference TRBV5-1 and TRBJ1-4 gives the full variable domain: KAGVTQTPRYLIKTRGQQVTLSCSPISGHRSVSWYQQTPGQGLQFLFEYFSETQRNKGNFPGRFSGRQFSNSRSEMNVSTLELGDSALYLCASSLVGSLNEKLFFGSGTQLSVL.

The chain links TRBV9 to TRBJ1-1; D possibly corresponds to TRBD1 (6 bases). Germline V gene data show CDR1 as SGDLS and CDR2 as YYNGEE. V lost 3 bases and J lost 8, with 14 bases in between. The CDR3 runs to 13 residues. As DNA, the CDR3 is TGTGCCAGCAGCGGAGGGGGGGACGGGGAAGCTTTCTTT. Translating gives CASSGGGDGEAFF.

The chain employs TRBV7-6 and TRBJ1-6; possible D gene TRBD1, 5 bases. Germline CDR1 reads SGHVS; CDR2 reads FNYEAQ. The CDR3 loop spans 14 amino acids. Trimming shortened V by 5 bases and J by 14 bases, and 19 bases separated the two germline ends. CDR3 loop: CASSPRVDSFALHF. DNA for the CDR3: TGTGCCAGCAGCCCACGTGTCGACAGTTTTGCCCTCCACTTT. Using reference TRBV7-6 and TRBJ1-6 for the parts outside the CDR3, the full variable domain is GAGVSQSPRYKVTKRGQDVALRCDPISGHVSLYWYRQALGQGPEFLTYFNYEAQQDKSGLPNDRFSAERPEGSISTLTIQRTEQRDSAMYRCASSPRVDSFALHFGNGTRLTVT.

The genes are TRBV4-1 and TRBJ1-2, with D possibly matching TRBD1 (5 bases). The length of the CDR3 is 13 residues. The V end lost 8 bases, the J end lost 8 bases, and 18 bases lay between the germline ends. The germline CDR1 and CDR2 sequences are MGHRA and YSYEKL. CDR3 bases: TGCGCCAGCCATTCCCCTGGGGGGGTCGGCTACACCTTC. It specifies CASHSPGGVGYTF.

This chain joins TRBV29-1 and TRBJ2-1, with 7 nucleotides matching TRBD2. The V gene's germline CDR1 is SQVTM and CDR2 ANQGSEA. There are 12 residues in the CDR3. V dropped 8 bases and J dropped 4; count of bases not matched to a gene: 5. In nucleotides, the CDR3 is TGCAGCAAACTAGCGCCTTACAATGAGCAGTTCTTC. Protein product: CSKLAPYNEQFF.

CDR3 nucleotides: TGCAGCGTGACAGAAGGACAGGCCTTCTACGAGCAGTACTTC. This encodes CSVTEGQAFYEQYF. The chain recombines TRBV29-1 with TRBJ2-7; 7 bases are shared with TRBD1. CDR3 size: 14 residues. From germline, CDR1 is SQVTM and CDR2 ANQGSEA. The ends lost 6 bases at V and 3 bases at J; junction bases unmatched: 11.

The gene calls are TRBV28 and TRBJ1-1; D might be TRBD1 (5 bases). Looked up from germline, CDR1 is MDHEN and CDR2 is SYDVKM. The CDR3 totals 14 residues. The ends were cut back, 2 bases at V and 6 bases at J, with 13 bases in the middle. CDR3 region: CASSLTYRDSEAFF. The CDR3 nucleotides are TGTGCCAGCAGTTTAACATACCGGGACTCTGAAGCTTTCTTT.

V is TRBV5-1 and J is TRBJ2-7; TRBD1 matches at 12 bases. Germline loops: CDR1 SGHRS, CDR2 YFSETQ. The CDR3 has 15 residues. The junction had 8 bases not matched to a gene; V was cut back by 3 bases and J by 7 bases. The CDR3 DNA sequence: TGCGCCAGCAGCTGGGGGACAGGGGGCGTTTGGGAGCAGTACTTC. Its protein product is CASSWGTGGVWEQYF.

The rearrangement joins TRBV5-4 to TRBJ2-3; 8 positions agree with TRBD1. Germline lookup yields CDR1 SGHNT and CDR2 YYREEE (reference sequence). Trimming at V came to 4 bases and at J to 3 bases, leaving 7 bases not matched to a gene. The CDR3 loop spans 15 amino acids. CDR3 protein: CASSVDRGITDTQYF. The CDR3 DNA reads TGTGCCAGCAGCGTAGACAGGGGAATAACAGATACGCAGTATTTT.